The rows below give T cell receptor beta chains drawn from one sample of a study of Ad26.COV2.S vaccination and SARS-CoV-2 variants. Produced via immunoSEQ multiplex PCR; TCRdb's table is partial and in-frame only. The sample lists 350,000 to 500,000 clones, around nine tenths occurring once. Sequenced material: peripheral blood, taken in a trial of Ad26.COV2.S vaccine versus placebo. All receptors derive from a person aged 18-60 years who received the Ad26.COV2.S COVID-19 vaccine or a placebo. CDR3s include the opening cysteine and the closing phenylalanine or tryptophan. Fields, in order: V gene, J gene, CDR3 protein.

TRBV7-6	TRBJ1-1	CASSPQGLNTEAFF
TRBV6-5	TRBJ2-7	CASSYGERDSPYEQYF
TRBV5-4	TRBJ2-1	CASSHRATHKDEQFF
TRBV4-3	TRBJ2-3	CASSQRPYPGQGAPFSTDTQYF
TRBV18	TRBJ2-7	CASSRTTGVEQYF
TRBV6-1	TRBJ1-3	CASSDRSRNTIYF
TRBV12-5	TRBJ2-1	CASGLVRGQVYNEQFF
TRBV10-2	TRBJ1-6	CASRRGDNNSPLHF
TRBV18	TRBJ1-2	CASSGDRDYGYTF
TRBV7-8	TRBJ2-7	CASSLVAQKRGYEQYF